One and the same sample provided the 30 T cell receptor beta chains below, sequenced in a study of CD4+ T cells in melanoma. Method: immunoSEQ multiplex PCR; TCRdb's copy keeps in-frame clones and lacks some. Found here are around 100,000 clones, about nine tenths of them singletons; the top ten hold around 3.3%. The source material was peripheral blood. These receptors were obtained from a human donor with melanoma.

Only one count was recorded for this clone. The rearrangement uses TRBV20-1 and TRBJ2-5, with a tentative D call TRBD1 (5 bases). The CDR3 spans 11 residues. V dropped 7 bases and J dropped 1 base, with 7 bases sitting between them. The V gene's germline CDR1 is DFQATT and CDR2 SNEGSKA (reference sequence). Written as DNA, the CDR3 is TGCAGTGGACAGCCCCAAGAGACCCAGTACTTC. It codes for CSGQPQETQYF.

J is TRBJ2-2 and V is TRBV12-5; 8 bases fit TRBD1. This CDR3 spans 20 amino acids. V lost 5 bases and J lost 5; bases outside the gene matches: 22. The germline V gene has CDR1 LGHNT and CDR2 FRNRAP. CDR3 residues: CASGRQFKGTGPRGTGELFF. DNA for the CDR3: TGTGCTAGTGGTCGACAGTTTAAGGGGACAGGCCCCAGAGGTACCGGGGAGCTGTTTTTT.

This sequence joins TRBV5-1 and TRBJ2-4; 8 positions match TRBD2. With V trimmed by 0 bases and J by 3 bases, 11 bases remained unmatched. Germline V CDR1 and CDR2: SGHRS, YFSETQ. The CDR3 totals 18 residues. CDR3 nucleotide sequence: TGCGCCAGCAGCTTGGTCACAGGGAGCGGGGGTTACAAAAACATTCAGTACTTC. It encodes CASSLVTGSGGYKNIQYF.

This chain connects TRBV19 to TRBJ1-5; 8 nucleotides align to TRBD1. Germline V gene lookup returns CDR1 LNHDA and CDR2 SQIVND (reference sequence). The CDR3 has 15 residues. Trimming at V came to 6 bases and at J to 6 bases, leaving 10 bases not matched to a gene. For the CDR3, the DNA is TGTGCCAGTAGCGACCCTCAGGGGGCAGGTCAGCCCCAGCATTTT. Amino acids: CASSDPQGAGQPQHF.

This rearrangement joins TRBV27 to TRBJ1-2; D remains unclear. The germline V gene encodes CDR1 MNHEY and CDR2 SMNVEV (reference sequence). Between the trimmed V and J ends, which lost 5 bases and 5 bases, there was a span of 9 bases. This CDR3 region has 12 residues. The CDR3 coding sequence is TGTGCCAGCAGTCCCGAGGGTTATGGCTACACCTTC. Translated, it gives CASSPEGYGYTF.

For the CDR3, the DNA is TGTGCCAGTAGTATGGTGGTTAATCAGCCCCAGCATTTT. It encodes CASSMVVNQPQHF. V gene TRBV19 combines with J gene TRBJ1-5; no definite D call. CDR1 and CDR2 (germline): LNHDA, SQIVND (reference sequence). The CDR3 covers 13 residues. V dropped 3 bases and J dropped 4 bases, with 7 bases sitting between them.

Here the CDR3 reads CATSRDRPYEQYF. CDR3 bases: TGTGCCACCAGCAGAGATCGCCCCTACGAGCAGTACTTC. The chain links TRBV15 to TRBJ2-7; the D is unclear. There are 13 residues in the CDR3. The germline V gene encodes CDR1 LNHNV and CDR2 YYDKDF (reference sequence). V was shortened by 0 bases and J by 2 bases, with 5 bases between the two germline ends.

This chain links TRBV6-1 with TRBJ1-2; TRBD1 aligns across 7 bases. The CDR3 has 14 residues. CDR1 MNHNS and CDR2 SASEGT come from the germline V gene. V lost 6 bases, J lost 4 bases, and 8 bases stayed unmatched. CDR3 in DNA: TGTGCCAGCAGCCCCGGGACAGCAGTCTATGGCTACACCTTC. Protein product: CASSPGTAVYGYTF.

This chain links TRBV6-1 with TRBJ2-3; TRBD2 agrees at 7 bases. With V trimmed by 9 bases and J by 6 bases, 9 bases remained unmatched. Germline-derived CDR1 and CDR2 are MNHNS and SASEGT. This CDR3 has 13 residues. The CDR3, as DNA: TGTGCCAGTCTTTTCGGGAGGACTGATACGCAGTATTTT. It is translated as CASLFGRTDTQYF.

V usage is TRBV20-1 and J usage is TRBJ1-2; possibly TRBD1 for D (6 bases). This CDR3 is built from 11 residues. Germline V gene data show CDR1 as DFQATT and CDR2 as SNEGSKA (reference sequence). V was trimmed by 3 bases and J by 8 bases, leaving 10 bases between them. The CDR3 spells CSARAGVGYTF. The CDR3 coding sequence is TGCAGTGCTAGGGCAGGGGTCGGCTACACCTTC.

The DNA of the CDR3 is TGTGCCAGCAGTATCAGCCTCTCCGGTCCGACTGAGCAGTTCTTC. This gives the protein CASSISLSGPTEQFF. V usage is TRBV6-6 and J usage is TRBJ2-1; D unresolved. The ends were cut back, 5 bases at V and 9 bases at J, with 20 bases in the middle. This CDR3 contains 15 residues. The germline V gene has CDR1 MNHNY and CDR2 SVGAGI (reference sequence).

The chain recombines TRBV7-2 with TRBJ2-5; 9 nucleotides line up with TRBD2. Germline-derived CDR1 and CDR2 are SGHTA and FQGNSA. The CDR3 consists of 17 residues. J was trimmed by 4 bases and V by 4 bases; bases with no gene match: 13. The CDR3, as DNA: TGTGCCAGCAGCTCTTTAGCGGGGGCCTCGGGTCGAGAGACCCAGTACTTC. Translation: CASSSLAGASGRETQYF. The entire variable domain, with the rest obtained from reference TRBV7-2 and TRBJ2-5, is as follows: GAGVSQSPSNKVTEKGKDVELRCDPISGHTALYWYRQSLGQGLEFLIYFQGNSAPDKSGLPSDRFSAERTGGSVSTLTIQRTQQEDSAVYLCASSSLAGASGRETQYFGPGTRLLVL.

V and J are TRBV6-1 and TRBJ2-5, with TRBD2 matching over 9 bases. CDR3 length: 13 amino acids. The junction had 6 bases not matched to a gene; V was cut back by 8 bases and J by 5 bases. Germline V gives CDR1 MNHNS, CDR2 SASEGT. The CDR3 spells CASQRGEGETQYF. The CDR3 DNA sequence: TGTGCCAGCCAGCGGGGGGAGGGGGAGACCCAGTACTTC.

This clone was recorded only once. The chain couples TRBV5-8 to TRBJ1-6; TRBD1 matches 7 bases. The CDR3 runs to 15 residues. Germline V gene sequence: CDR1 SGHTS, CDR2 YDEGEE. V lost 4 bases to trimming and J lost 10 bases; unmatched junction nucleotides: 11. The CDR3 DNA sequence: TGTGCCAGCAGCATCATACAGGGGACGGAATCACCCCTCCACTTT. Protein sequence: CASSIIQGTESPLHF. Full variable domain (rest looked up from reference TRBV5-8 and TRBJ1-6): EAGVTQSPTHLIKTRGQQATLRCSPISGHTSVYWYQQALGLGLQFLLWYDEGEERNRGNFPPRFSGRQFPNYSSELNVNALELEDSALYLCASSIIQGTESPLHFGNGTRLTVT.

The rearrangement uses TRBV5-1 and TRBJ1-1, with 10 bases aligning to TRBD1. The junction had 2 bases not matched to a gene; V was cut back by 4 bases and J by 2 bases. The CDR3 length is 14 residues. The germline CDR1 and CDR2 sequences are SGHRS and YFSETQ. The CDR3 bases are TGCGCCAGCAGCGGGACAGGGGTAAACACTGAAGCTTTCTTT. Its protein is CASSGTGVNTEAFF.

This clone was counted a few times. This rearrangement joins TRBV7-6 to TRBJ1-4; D is uncertain. This CDR3 spans 12 amino acids. The V end lost 3 bases, the J end lost 8 bases, and 7 bases lay between the germline ends. Germline loops: CDR1 SGHVS, CDR2 FNYEAQ. This CDR3 reads CASSLLAEKLFF. The CDR3 bases are TGTGCCAGCAGCTTGTTGGCGGAAAAACTGTTTTTT.

This clone occurred once. This chain's CDR3 is CASRTSGGTDTQYF. The CDR3 DNA is TGTGCCAGCCGGACTAGCGGGGGGACAGATACGCAGTATTTT. The V call is TRBV28, the J call TRBJ2-3, with 14 bases fitting TRBD2. Germline-derived CDR1 and CDR2 are MDHEN and SYDVKM. V lost 8 bases to trimming and J lost 3 bases; unmatched junction nucleotides: 1. The CDR3 is 14 residues long.

V is TRBV4-2 and J is TRBJ2-3, with 9 bases identical to TRBD2. The germline V gene has CDR1 LGHNA and CDR2 YNFKEQ. V gave up 0 bases and J gave up 6 bases; unmatched junction bases: 10. This CDR3 has 17 residues. The CDR3 sequence: CASSQEGAGGPSDTQYF. The CDR3 bases are TGTGCCAGCAGCCAAGAGGGGGCGGGGGGGCCATCCGATACGCAGTATTTT.

The chain has TRBV6-1 and TRBJ2-2; the D is unclear. The CDR3 has 12 amino acids. The V end lost 7 bases, the J end lost 0 bases, and 3 bases lay between the germline ends. CDR1 and CDR2 from the germline V gene are MNHNS and SASEGT. The CDR3 loop is CASISNTGELFF. The CDR3 DNA sequence: TGTGCCAGCATTTCGAACACCGGGGAGCTGTTTTTT.

This clone has only a few counts. J is TRBJ1-1 and V is TRBV30; D ambiguous. V lost 2 bases and J lost 2, with 12 bases in between. Germline assignment: CDR1 GTSNPN and CDR2 SVGIG (reference sequence). This CDR3 contains 14 residues. The CDR3 sequence is CAWSRFSVNTEAFF. The CDR3 DNA is TGTGCCTGGAGTCGTTTCTCGGTAAACACTGAAGCTTTCTTT.

The chain is built from TRBV5-1 and TRBJ2-1; perhaps TRBD1 as D (6 bases). Trimming took off 4 bases at V and 4 bases at J, with 12 bases between the two ends. Germline CDR1 SGHRS, CDR2 YFSETQ. The length of the CDR3 is 14 residues. The CDR3 bases are TGCGCCAGCAGCACCGGGACAAGATACAATGAGCAGTTCTTC. Translation gives CASSTGTRYNEQFF.

In its sample, this clone was seen a few times. The V gene is TRBV25-1, the J gene TRBJ2-7; the D is unclear. CDR1 is MGHDK, CDR2 SYGVNS, per germline. V lost 1 base and J lost 4, with 5 bases in between. CDR3 size: 12 residues. CDR3 sequence reads: CASSEFIYEQYF. The CDR3 DNA reads as TGTGCCAGCAGTGAATTTATTTACGAGCAGTACTTC.

The V call is TRBV7-2, the J call TRBJ2-7; 11 nucleotides agree with TRBD1. Germline V gene data show CDR1 as SGHTA and CDR2 as FQGNSA. V shed 5 bases, J shed 9 bases, and the junction held 12 bases outside the gene matches. CDR3 size: 15 residues. The DNA for the CDR3 is TGTGCCAGCAGCCCCTCAGGACAGGGGGCATCTTGGCAGTACTTC. Translating gives CASSPSGQGASWQYF. Full variable domain (missing parts from reference TRBV7-2 and TRBJ2-7): GAGVSQSPSNKVTEKGKDVELRCDPISGHTALYWYRQSLGQGLEFLIYFQGNSAPDKSGLPSDRFSAERTGGSVSTLTIQRTQQEDSAVYLCASSPSGQGASWQYFGPGTRLTVT.

This clone has at least ten counts. V gene TRBV27 combines with J gene TRBJ2-7, with 7 bases identical to TRBD1. Germline CDR1 and CDR2: MNHEY and SMNVEV (reference sequence). V dropped 10 bases and J dropped 3; count of bases not matched to a gene: 9. There are 13 residues in the CDR3. CDR3 sequence: CATRTGTFYEQYF. The CDR3 bases are TGTGCCACCCGGACAGGAACGTTCTACGAGCAGTACTTC.

The V call is TRBV9, the J call TRBJ2-2; 14 nucleotides line up with TRBD2. Trimming at V came to 4 bases and at J to 3 bases, leaving 5 bases not matched to a gene. CDR1 is SGDLS, CDR2 YYNGEE, per germline. This CDR3 region has 17 residues. The CDR3 nucleotides are TGTGCCAGCAGCTGGACTAGCGGGGGGTTGTACACCGGGGAGCTGTTTTTT. Residues: CASSWTSGGLYTGELFF.

V and J are TRBV30 and TRBJ1-2, with D unclear. The V end was cut by 4 bases, the J end by 2 bases, with 8 bases between. Germline loops: CDR1 GTSNPN, CDR2 SVGIG (reference sequence). This CDR3 is 12 amino acids long. This CDR3 is CAWKGGNYGYTF. In DNA, the CDR3 is TGTGCCTGGAAGGGCGGCAACTATGGCTACACCTTC.

The genes are TRBV6-5 and TRBJ1-2; TRBD1 is a possible D gene (5 bases). The V end lost 0 bases, the J end lost 7 bases, and 12 bases lay between the germline ends. CDR1 and CDR2 from the germline V gene are MNHEY and SVGAGI. The CDR3 has 14 amino acids. CDR3: CASSYSTAGTGYTF. As DNA, the CDR3 is TGTGCCAGCAGTTACTCGACGGCAGGGACTGGCTACACCTTC.

This chain links TRBV5-6 with TRBJ2-7; TRBD1 might be the D (5 bases). Germline CDR1 and CDR2: SGHDT and YYEEEE. The germline V and J ends were trimmed by 2 bases and 6 bases, with 15 bases remaining between them. The CDR3 consists of 14 residues. This chain's CDR3 is CASSLRGLSSEQYF. CDR3 in DNA: TGTGCCAGCAGCTTAAGGGGTTTGTCGAGCGAGCAGTACTTC. Full variable domain (missing parts from reference TRBV5-6 and TRBJ2-7): DAGVTQSPTHLIKTRGQQVTLRCSPKSGHDTVSWYQQALGQGPQFIFQYYEEEERQRGNFPDRFSGHQFPNYSSELNVNALLLGDSALYLCASSLRGLSSEQYFGPGTRLTVT.

This clone was seen more than once but under ten times. The chain combines TRBV19 with TRBJ1-5; TRBD1 might be the D (6 bases). Germline V gene sequence: CDR1 LNHDA, CDR2 SQIVND (reference sequence). V was clipped by 6 bases and J by 7 bases, with 13 bases between them. CDR3 length equals 13 residues. The CDR3 is CASSRQVAQPQHF. The CDR3 nucleotides are TGTGCCAGTAGCCGACAGGTAGCCCAGCCCCAGCATTTT.

The chain joins TRBV7-9 to TRBJ2-7; D is possibly TRBD2 (5 bases). The CDR3 runs to 16 residues. Trimming shortened V by 5 bases and J by 3 bases, and 20 bases separated the two germline ends. Germline V gene sequence: CDR1 SEHNR, CDR2 FQNEAQ (reference sequence). Here the CDR3 reads CASSHPQETTFYEQYF. CDR3 sequence (DNA): TGTGCCAGCAGCCACCCCCAGGAGACTACTTTCTACGAGCAGTACTTC. Together with reference TRBV7-9 and TRBJ2-7, the CDR3 gives the full variable domain: DTGVSQNPRHKITKRGQNVTFRCDPISEHNRLYWYRQTLGQGPEFLTYFQNEAQLEKSRLLSDRFSAERPKGSFSTLEIQRTEQGDSAMYLCASSHPQETTFYEQYFGPGTRLTVT.